The 20 T cell receptor beta chains reported below all come from one sample, sequenced in a study of vaccination effects on CD4 cells after COVID-19 (dated by TCRdb to between 2021 and 2024). To identify antigen-specific CD4+ T cell clonotypes by their expansion, the ViraFEST assay first stimulated PBMC with viral peptide pools and then applied TCR sequencing. After around eleven days of culture, CD4+ T cells were isolated with the EasySep CD4+ T cell isolation kit. PCR-confirmed SARS-CoV-2 infection had occurred in convalescent patients between March and December 2020, before the Alpha, Beta and Delta variants emerged in the United States. Antigen specificity for these receptors is unknown. The receptor library was made with the immunoSEQ multiplex PCR assay. Entries here come from immuneACCESS through TCRdb and include only in-frame sequences with V and J called. Some clones fail to appear in such tables; in the studies checked, an unresolved V gene covers under half of the shortfall, and the cause of the remainder is unknown. This sample gives roughly 57,000 clones in total; more than 75% of them show up just once. The top ten clones comprise over 5% of the sample.

Sequencing used CD4+ T cells from PBMCs cultured with HIV peptides, obtained before COVID-19 vaccination. The cell subset or site label on this specimen signifies: HIV-1 Nef peptide pool negative control/reference culture. These receptors were obtained from a human donor who had a prior SARS-CoV-2 infection.

Turning to this clone: At one boundary the junction diverges from the germline segment, which might be a read error. The gene calls are TRBV7-7 and TRBJ2-1, with D maybe TRBD2 (5 bases). CDR1 is SSHAT, CDR2 FNYEAQ, per germline (reference sequence). The length of the CDR3 is 15 residues. CDR3 DNA sequence: TGTGCTAGCAGCTTAAGGCTAGCAGAATACAATGAGCAGTTCTTC. Its translation: CASSLRLAEYNEQFF.

The chain uses TRBV6-5 and TRBJ1-2, with D perhaps TRBD1 (6 bases). CDR3 length equals 15 residues. Germline V gives CDR1 MNHEY, CDR2 SVGAGI. The germline V and J ends were trimmed by 3 bases and 4 bases, with 15 bases remaining between them. CDR3 nucleotide sequence: TGTGCCAGCAGTTATGGTTGGGGGCTTACCTATGGCTACACCTTC. This translates into CASSYGWGLTYGYTF.

This clone came up once. This chain connects TRBV7-2 to TRBJ2-7; D is possibly TRBD2 (6 bases). The CDR3 runs to 15 residues. Germline assignment: CDR1 SGHTA and CDR2 FQGNSA. Trimming stripped 3 bases from V and 1 base from J, with 13 bases between. CDR3 in amino acids: CASSLWLASSYEQYF. The CDR3 nucleotides are TGTGCCAGCAGCTTGTGGCTAGCGTCTTCCTACGAGCAGTACTTC. Full variable domain (missing parts from reference TRBV7-2 and TRBJ2-7): GAGVSQSPSNKVTEKGKDVELRCDPISGHTALYWYRQSLGQGLEFLIYFQGNSAPDKSGLPSDRFSAERTGGSVSTLTIQRTQQEDSAVYLCASSLWLASSYEQYFGPGTRLTVT.

The J gene is TRBJ2-5, the V gene TRBV7-2; D is uncertain. The CDR3 sequence is 14 residues long. Trimming removed 2 bases from V and 4 bases from J, with 11 bases in between. Germline CDR1 is SGHTA and CDR2 is FQGNSA. The CDR3 loop is CASSLSQVPETQYF. CDR3 DNA sequence: TGTGCCAGCAGCTTAAGTCAGGTTCCAGAGACCCAGTACTTC.

V gene TRBV4-1 combines with J gene TRBJ2-7; D is undetermined. This CDR3 spans 13 amino acids. V was cut by 1 base and J by 6 bases, with 10 bases left in between. From germline, CDR1 is MGHRA and CDR2 YSYEKL. The CDR3 here is CASSQVGRIEQYF. DNA of the CDR3: TGCGCCAGCAGCCAAGTTGGTCGGATCGAGCAGTACTTC.

The rearrangement joins TRBV10-3 to TRBJ2-5, with 7 bases that match TRBD2. The CDR3 consists of 14 residues. Germline assignment: CDR1 ENHRY and CDR2 SYGVKD. V was pared by 4 bases and J by 5 bases, with 7 bases of the junction left unmatched. The CDR3 region is CAISAGREGETQYF. The CDR3 DNA follows: TGTGCCATCAGTGCGGGCAGGGAGGGGGAGACCCAGTACTTC.

The chain couples TRBV4-2 to TRBJ2-1; D perhaps matches TRBD2 (6 bases). CDR3 size: 17 residues. V gave up 4 bases and J gave up 12 bases, with 28 bases separating them. The V gene's germline CDR1 is LGHNA and CDR2 YNFKEQ. The CDR3 reads CASSRVDYRRGVLRQFF. CDR3 nucleotides: TGTGCCAGCAGCCGAGTGGACTATCGGCGCGGGGTGCTGCGGCAGTTCTTC.

The V call is TRBV4-3, the J call TRBJ1-1; D gene uncertain. The CDR3 covers 16 residues. Germline CDR1 LGHNA, CDR2 YSLEER. The germline V and J ends were trimmed by 0 bases and 3 bases, with 14 bases remaining between them. CDR3 amino acids: CASSQEFTWEYTEAFF. The CDR3 DNA reads as TGCGCCAGCAGCCAAGAGTTTACGTGGGAGTACACTGAAGCTTTCTTT.

The V call is TRBV5-1, the J call TRBJ1-4; 7 positions match TRBD1. V was pared by 0 bases and J by 8 bases, with 7 bases of the junction left unmatched. Germline CDR1 SGHRS, CDR2 YFSETQ. This CDR3 spans 15 amino acids. In nucleotides, the CDR3 is TGCGCCAGCAGCTTGGGGGACAGCGGCCCGGAAAAACTGTTTTTT. The encoded protein is CASSLGDSGPEKLFF.

The CDR3 here is CASSSGGRQLNYGYTF. Here the CDR3 DNA reads TGTGCCAGCAGCTCCGGGGGGAGACAGCTTAACTATGGCTACACCTTC. The chain joins TRBV5-4 to TRBJ1-2, with a weak D call TRBD1 (5 bases). Germline V gene sequence: CDR1 SGHNT, CDR2 YYREEE (reference sequence). Trimming stripped 3 bases from V and 1 base from J, with 16 bases between. The CDR3 loop spans 16 amino acids.

The gene calls are TRBV24-1 and TRBJ2-2; D not certain. Germline V gene data show CDR1 as KGHDR and CDR2 as SFDVKD. Between the trimmed V and J ends, which lost 3 bases and 6 bases, there was a span of 10 bases. The CDR3 totals 14 residues. CDR3 sequence: CATSDPSKSGELFF. CDR3 coding DNA: TGTGCCACCAGTGATCCGTCAAAATCCGGGGAGCTGTTTTTT.

The rearrangement joins TRBV11-3 to TRBJ2-7, with D maybe TRBD1 (5 bases). Germline V gene sequence: CDR1 SGHNT, CDR2 YENEEA. The CDR3 runs 12 residues. The germline V and J ends were trimmed by 4 bases and 3 bases, with 7 bases remaining between them. CDR3 amino acids: CASSSQDYEQYF. As DNA, the CDR3 is TGTGCCAGCAGCTCACAGGACTACGAGCAGTACTTC.

The rearrangement uses TRBV9 and TRBJ2-1; 10 nucleotides align to TRBD2. The CDR3 totals 18 residues. V was clipped by 0 bases and J by 5 bases; unmatched bases: 11. Germline V gives CDR1 SGDLS, CDR2 YYNGEE. CDR3 in DNA: TGTGCCAGCAGCGTAGCCACCCTACCTAGCGGGAGCCACAATGAGCAGTTCTTC. As protein: CASSVATLPSGSHNEQFF.

CDR3 DNA: TGTGCCAGCTCACAAGGGATAGGACAAGAGACCCAGTACTTC. As protein: CASSQGIGQETQYF. V is TRBV18 and J is TRBJ2-5, with D uncertain. Between the trimmed V and J ends, which lost 4 bases and 2 bases, there was a span of 11 bases. Germline V lookup: CDR1 KGHSH, CDR2 LQKENI. The CDR3 covers 14 residues. Variable domain in full (rest from reference TRBV18 and TRBJ2-5): NAGVMQNPRHLVRRRGQEARLRCSPMKGHSHVYWYRQLPEEGLKFMVYLQKENIIDESGMPKERFSAEFPKEGPSILRIQQVVRGDSAAYFCASSQGIGQETQYFGPGTRLLVL.

The chain joins TRBV2 to TRBJ2-2; D is unclear. CDR1 and CDR2 from the germline V gene are SNHLY and FYNNEI. This CDR3 is 14 amino acids long. V gave up 4 bases and J gave up 0 bases, with 6 bases separating them. CDR3: CASSARTNTGELFF. CDR3 sequence (DNA): TGTGCCAGCAGTGCCCGGACGAACACCGGGGAGCTGTTTTTT.

This clone appeared a few times. V gene TRBV19 combines with J gene TRBJ2-7; D uncertain. With 5 bases removed from V and 1 base from J, the gap between germline ends came to 12 bases. The CDR3 contains 14 residues. The germline gives CDR1 LNHDA, CDR2 SQIVND (reference sequence). The CDR3 loop reads CASSLRVGSYEQYF. The CDR3 nucleotides are TGTGCCAGTAGTCTTCGGGTCGGTTCCTACGAGCAGTACTTC.

The rearrangement joins TRBV2 to TRBJ1-4; tentative D call: TRBD1 (5 bases). There are 16 residues in the CDR3. Trimming cost V 6 bases and J 0 bases, with 14 bases left between them. Germline values: CDR1 SNHLY, CDR2 FYNNEI. The CDR3 reads CASSPTEIATNEKLFF. In nucleotides, the CDR3 is TGTGCCAGCAGCCCGACAGAAATCGCAACTAATGAAAAACTGTTTTTT.

This clone was detected a few times. The V gene is TRBV24-1, the J gene TRBJ2-7; D perhaps matches TRBD1 (7 bases). V was trimmed by 5 bases and J by 4 bases, leaving 17 bases between them. The length of the CDR3 is 15 residues. Per the germline V gene, CDR1 is KGHDR and CDR2 is SFDVKD. As DNA, the CDR3 is TGTGCCACCAGTGTTCAGCCAGGGGGGAAATACGAGCAGTACTTC. Encoded protein: CATSVQPGGKYEQYF.

V is TRBV6-5 and J is TRBJ1-2; 7 nucleotides line up with TRBD1. V gave up 7 bases and J gave up 4 bases; unmatched junction bases: 6. CDR3 length equals 13 residues. From germline, CDR1 is MNHEY and CDR2 SVGAGI. CDR3 residues: CASNRDSRYGYTF. The CDR3 DNA is TGTGCCAGCAACCGGGACAGTCGCTATGGCTACACCTTC.

This chain uses TRBV18 with TRBJ2-1; the match to TRBD2 covers 7 bases. The V and J ends lost 3 bases and 0 bases, in that order; junction bases with no gene match: 8. The CDR3 runs 17 residues. Germline V gene lookup returns CDR1 KGHSH and CDR2 LQKENI. The CDR3 loop is CASSPTAGASSYNEQFF. CDR3 DNA sequence: TGTGCCAGCTCACCGACTGCGGGAGCGAGCTCCTACAATGAGCAGTTCTTC.